This T cell receptor beta chain was observed in a study of graft-versus-host responses after intestinal transplantation. Study at large: Among the recipients, all got anti-thymocyte globulin induction and then tacrolimus and steroids for about 3 years.

A note on this clone: The antigen remains unidentified.

Study-wide results and limits: The recipient marrow held GvH clones, and some of them showed up first in ileum or blood.

The table came from immunoSEQ multiplex PCR; TCRdb's copy has only in-frame clones and leaves some out. In the table there are around 78,000 clones, roughly 87% of which are singletons. Germline lookup yields CDR1 MDHEN and CDR2 SYDVKM. The CDR3 consists of 14 residues. Trimming took 3 bases from V and 7 from J, leaving 12 bases between them. The chain joins TRBV28 to TRBJ2-2, with D possibly matching TRBD1 (8 bases). The clonotype comes from a human donor who was the organ donor for an intestinal transplant. This specimen was unstimulated CD8+ T cells sorted from spleen or lymph node cells, taken before transplant. The CDR3 region is CASSLTGEGGELFF. The CDR3, as DNA: TGTGCCAGCAGTTTGACAGGGGAGGGCGGGGAGCTGTTTTTT.